These 17 T cell receptor beta chains share one sample of origin, sequenced in a study of T-cell reconstitution after alpha-beta-depleted transplantation in children (dated by TCRdb to 2015 to 2016). In light of the paper, this sample's treatment or condition label describes: allogeneic hematopoietic cell transplantation with graft depleted of TCRalphabeta T cells and CD19 B cells. The protocol used for the library was PCR. TCRdb shows the sequencer as Illumina HiSeq 2500. TCR library preparation used molecular barcoding, with unique molecular identifiers applied to normalize quantification of the TCRbeta repertoire. TCRdb's own reprocessing of the public reads used fastp at Q25 and MiXCR and kept productive beta chains. When rows share a CDR3 protein, they turn into one entry using the most common DNA and genes. The sample includes about 1,000,000 distinct CDR3 sequences, with about 29% observed a single time. The biggest ten clones account for under 30% of the sample.

The input for sequencing was PBMCs, mostly from graft donor cells, taken 360 days after TCRalphabeta/CD19-depleted stem cell transplant. These receptors were collected from a boy under two years old who had a stem cell transplant for SCID, so the T cells may come from the graft donor.

This chain connects TRBV28 to TRBJ2-5; 8 bases agree with TRBD1. CDR3 length equals 16 residues. CDR1 is MDHEN and CDR2 is SYDVKM in the germline V gene. The trim removed 3 bases at V and 6 bases at J, leaving 12 bases unmatched. The CDR3 DNA reads TGTGCCAGCAGTTTGTCAGGGGGCAGTTCCCGGAAGACCCAGTACTTC. Translation: CASSLSGGSSRKTQYF.

The chain carries TRBV28 and TRBJ2-5; D not certain. Per the germline V gene, CDR1 is MDHEN and CDR2 is SYDVKM. The CDR3 contains 13 residues. Trimming cost V 3 bases and J 3 bases, with 8 bases left between them. The chain's CDR3 is CASSFLLEETQYF. The CDR3 DNA is TGTGCCAGCAGTTTTCTACTTGAAGAGACCCAGTACTTC. The entire variable domain, with the rest obtained from reference TRBV28 and TRBJ2-5, is as follows: DVKVTQSSRYLVKRTGEKVFLECVQDMDHENMFWYRQDPGLGLRLIYFSYDVKMKEKGDIPEGYSVSREKKERFSLILESASTNQTSMYLCASSFLLEETQYFGPGTRLLVL.

This clonotype has more than one count but fewer than ten. V usage is TRBV4-1 and J usage is TRBJ2-7; D tentatively fits TRBD1 or TRBD2 (5 bases each). V lost 3 bases to trimming and J lost 2 bases, with 14 bases between them. The CDR3 runs to 15 residues. Germline loops: CDR1 MGHRA, CDR2 YSYEKL. CDR3 amino acids: CASSQVVWGTYEQYF. DNA of the CDR3: TGCGCCAGCAGCCAGGTAGTGTGGGGGACCTACGAGCAGTACTTC.

The chain is built from TRBV28 and TRBJ1-2, with D possibly TRBD1 on 6 matching bases. From germline, CDR1 is MDHEN and CDR2 SYDVKM. CDR3 length equals 15 residues. V was clipped by 7 bases and J by 0 bases, with 15 bases between them. The CDR3 DNA sequence: TGTGCCAGCATAGGAAGGGGGTTTGCTAACTATGGCTACACCTTC. Its translation: CASIGRGFANYGYTF.

There are a few counts of this clonotype. The V and J genes are TRBV7-9 and TRBJ1-2; unclear D gene. With 4 bases removed from V and 3 bases from J, the gap between germline ends came to 6 bases. The CDR3 is 12 amino acids. Germline-derived CDR1 and CDR2 are SEHNR and FQNEAQ (reference sequence). In DNA, the CDR3 is TGTGCCAGCAGCTCTGGCGACTATGGCTACACCTTC. It translates to CASSSGDYGYTF.

In its sample, this clonotype was seen a few times. This chain joins TRBV10-3 and TRBJ2-1; 7 bases line up with TRBD2. This CDR3 has 14 residues. V was pared by 6 bases and J by 3 bases, with 5 bases of the junction left unmatched. Germline V gene data show CDR1 as ENHRY and CDR2 as SYGVKD. The CDR3 bases are TGTGCCATCAGACCCGGACTAGACTACAATGAGCAGTTCTTC. This gives the protein CAIRPGLDYNEQFF.

There are a few counts of this clonotype. The rearrangement links TRBV6-5 to TRBJ2-7, with D possibly TRBD1 on 5 matching bases. CDR1 MNHEY and CDR2 SVGAGI come from the germline V gene. CDR3 length equals 16 residues. With 0 bases removed from V and 2 bases from J, the gap between germline ends came to 14 bases. DNA of the CDR3: TGTGCCAGCAGTTACTCGGCAGGGTCATCCACCTACGAGCAGTACTTC. Translating gives CASSYSAGSSTYEQYF.

V gene TRBV28 combines with J gene TRBJ2-5; 9 bases fit TRBD1. V trimming: 6 bases; J trimming: 7 bases; junction bases outside the gene matches: 12. CDR1 and CDR2 from the germline V gene are MDHEN and SYDVKM. The CDR3 length is 15 residues. CDR3 DNA sequence: TGTGCCAGCAGCGCGGACAGGGGTATACTATGGACCCAGTACTTC. This encodes CASSADRGILWTQYF.

This clonotype was seen a few times. The gene calls are TRBV12-3 or TRBV12-4 and TRBJ1-1, with no clear D. The ends were cut back, 4 bases at V and 1 base at J, with 7 bases in the middle. This CDR3 is built from 13 residues. Here the CDR3 DNA reads TGTGCCAGCAGTTCCAATACGAACACTGAAGCTTTCTTT. Encoded protein: CASSSNTNTEAFF.

The chain couples TRBV24-1 to TRBJ2-1; D is ambiguous. The CDR3 is 14 residues long. Trimming removed 9 bases at V and 8 bases at J, with 19 bases between. The germline gives CDR1 KGHDR, CDR2 SFDVKD. CDR3 sequence (DNA): TGTGCCACCGGGCCGGAGAGGCCTTGGGATGAGCAGTTCTTC. Translation gives CATGPERPWDEQFF.

The V and J genes are TRBV5-1 and TRBJ2-7; D not certain. Trimming took 6 bases from V and 0 from J, leaving 19 bases between them. CDR1 is SGHRS, CDR2 YFSETQ, per germline. CDR3 length: 16 amino acids. CDR3 sequence reads: CASTTEEGPHSYEQYF. The CDR3 DNA reads TGCGCCAGCACCACTGAGGAAGGACCGCACTCCTACGAGCAGTACTTC.

CDR3 DNA: TGCGCCAGCAGTGAGTCGCGGGAACACACAGATACGCAGTATTTT. This encodes CASSESREHTDTQYF. The chain carries TRBV10-2 and TRBJ2-3; D is perhaps TRBD2 (6 bases). CDR1 WSHSY and CDR2 SAAADI come from the germline V gene. The CDR3 has 15 residues. Between the trimmed V and J ends, which lost 0 bases and 2 bases, there was a span of 9 bases.

This rearrangement joins TRBV12-3 or TRBV12-4 to TRBJ2-1; 7 bases line up with TRBD1. The CDR3 is 14 residues long. V lost 5 bases and J lost 5; bases outside the gene matches: 6. The CDR3 spells CASSRDRKDNEQFF. The CDR3 nucleotides read TGTGCCAGCAGTCGGGACAGAAAAGACAATGAGCAGTTCTTC.

V is TRBV27 and J is TRBJ1-1; TRBD1 matches at 9 bases. CDR1 and CDR2 from the germline V gene are MNHEY and SMNVEV (reference sequence). This CDR3 is 15 amino acids long. V shed 5 bases, J shed 10 bases, and the junction held 14 bases outside the gene matches. The CDR3 sequence: CASSPNDYRGRGAFF. The CDR3 DNA sequence: TGTGCCAGCAGTCCCAACGACTACAGGGGGCGGGGAGCTTTCTTT.

The gene calls are TRBV4-1 and TRBJ2-7; tentative D call: TRBD2 (5 bases). V was cut by 5 bases and J by 6 bases, with 14 bases left in between. The CDR3 is made up of 13 amino acids. In germline, CDR1 is MGHRA, CDR2 YSYEKL. Here the CDR3 DNA reads TGCGCCAGCAGCTCCTGGGGAGACTCCGAGCAGTACTTC. This translates into CASSSWGDSEQYF.

This clonotype occurred a few times. This chain uses TRBV25-1 with TRBJ2-7; D not certain. The CDR3 has 13 residues. Germline V gene sequence: CDR1 MGHDK, CDR2 SYGVNS. V lost 3 bases, J lost 5 bases, and 11 bases lay in between. The CDR3 protein is CASSELGLNEQYF. CDR3 nucleotides: TGTGCCAGCAGTGAGTTAGGATTGAACGAGCAGTACTTC.

This clonotype turned up a few times. The chain carries TRBV4-1 and TRBJ1-5; D may be TRBD1 (5 bases). Germline loops: CDR1 MGHRA, CDR2 YSYEKL. The CDR3 spans 18 residues. The ends were cut back, 0 bases at V and 1 base at J, with 16 bases in the middle. This chain's CDR3 is CASSQEWGGQRSNQPQHF. The CDR3 DNA reads as TGCGCCAGCAGCCAAGAATGGGGCGGCCAAAGAAGCAATCAGCCCCAGCATTTT.